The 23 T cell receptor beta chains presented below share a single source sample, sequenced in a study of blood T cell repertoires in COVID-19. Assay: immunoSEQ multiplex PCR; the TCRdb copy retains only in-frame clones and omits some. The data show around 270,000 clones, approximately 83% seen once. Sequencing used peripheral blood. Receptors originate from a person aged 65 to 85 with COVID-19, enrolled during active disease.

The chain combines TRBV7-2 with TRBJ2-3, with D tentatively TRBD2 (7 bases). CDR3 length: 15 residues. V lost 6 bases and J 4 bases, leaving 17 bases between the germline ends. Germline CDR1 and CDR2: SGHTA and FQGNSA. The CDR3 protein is CASRMTLGGPDTQYF. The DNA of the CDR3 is TGTGCCAGCAGGATGACATTGGGGGGGCCAGATACGCAGTATTTT.

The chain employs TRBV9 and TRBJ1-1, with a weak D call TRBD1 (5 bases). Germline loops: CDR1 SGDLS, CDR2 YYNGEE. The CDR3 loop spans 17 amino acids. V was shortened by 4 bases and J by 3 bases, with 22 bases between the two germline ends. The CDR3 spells CASSPRPSGYGDTEAFF. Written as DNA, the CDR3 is TGTGCCAGCAGCCCCAGGCCCTCAGGGTATGGTGACACTGAAGCTTTCTTT.

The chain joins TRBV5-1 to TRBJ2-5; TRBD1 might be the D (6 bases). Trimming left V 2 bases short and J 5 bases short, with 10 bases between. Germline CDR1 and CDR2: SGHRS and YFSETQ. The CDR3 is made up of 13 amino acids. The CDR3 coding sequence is TGCGCCAGCAGCTTTTCAGGGGTGGAGACCCAGTACTTC. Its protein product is CASSFSGVETQYF. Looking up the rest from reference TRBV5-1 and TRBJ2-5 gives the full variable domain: KAGVTQTPRYLIKTRGQQVTLSCSPISGHRSVSWYQQTPGQGLQFLFEYFSETQRNKGNFPGRFSGRQFSNSRSEMNVSTLELGDSALYLCASSFSGVETQYFGPGTRLLVL.

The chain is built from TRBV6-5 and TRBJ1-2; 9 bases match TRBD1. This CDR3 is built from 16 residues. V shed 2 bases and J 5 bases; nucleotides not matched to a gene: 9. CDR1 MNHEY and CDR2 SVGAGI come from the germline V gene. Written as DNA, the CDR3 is TGTGCCAGCAGTTACCAACGCACAGGGGGCGGGTATGGCTACACCTTC. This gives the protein CASSYQRTGGGYGYTF.

CDR3 region: CSASTSGKTYQETQYF. CDR3 bases: TGCAGTGCTAGTACTAGCGGGAAAACGTACCAAGAGACCCAGTACTTC. V is TRBV20-1 and J is TRBJ2-5; TRBD2 matches 10 bases. J gave up 0 bases and V 3 bases, and 7 bases lay outside the gene matches. The CDR3 is made up of 16 amino acids. Germline V gene sequence: CDR1 DFQATT, CDR2 SNEGSKA (reference sequence).

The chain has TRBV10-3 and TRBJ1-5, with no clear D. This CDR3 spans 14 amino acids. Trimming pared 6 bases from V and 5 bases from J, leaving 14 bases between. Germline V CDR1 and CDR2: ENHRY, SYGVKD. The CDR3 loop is CAISTNGGDQPQHF. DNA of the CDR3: TGTGCCATCAGCACTAATGGTGGCGATCAGCCCCAGCATTTT.

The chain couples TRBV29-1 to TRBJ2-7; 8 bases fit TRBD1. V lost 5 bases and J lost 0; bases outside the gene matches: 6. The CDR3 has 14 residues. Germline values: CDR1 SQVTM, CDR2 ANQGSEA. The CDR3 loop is CSVSGQGASYEQYF. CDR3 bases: TGCAGCGTTTCGGGGCAGGGGGCCTCCTACGAGCAGTACTTC.

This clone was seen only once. CDR3 DNA: TGTGCCATCAGTGAGTCGATAGCGGGACGGCGAACTAACTATGGCTACACCTTC. This gives the protein CAISESIAGRRTNYGYTF. The chain joins TRBV10-3 to TRBJ1-2; a weak D match, TRBD1 (5 bases). From germline, CDR1 is ENHRY and CDR2 SYGVKD. V was pared by 0 bases and J by 0 bases, with 17 bases between. CDR3 length: 18 amino acids.

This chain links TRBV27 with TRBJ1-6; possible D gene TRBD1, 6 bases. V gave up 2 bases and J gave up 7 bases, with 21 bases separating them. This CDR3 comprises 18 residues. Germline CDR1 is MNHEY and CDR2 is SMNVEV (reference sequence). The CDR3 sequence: CASSLKGGQPSTNSPLHF. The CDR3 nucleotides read TGTGCCAGCAGTTTAAAAGGCGGACAGCCTTCGACGAATTCACCCCTCCACTTT.

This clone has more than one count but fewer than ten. In nucleotides, the CDR3 is TGTGCCAGCAGCTCGACTGGTCAGCCCTACAATGAGCAGTTCTTC. It yields the protein CASSSTGQPYNEQFF. The gene calls are TRBV7-3 and TRBJ2-1, with D unclear. V lost 4 bases and J lost 2, with 12 bases in between. Germline values: CDR1 SGHTA, CDR2 FQGTGA. The CDR3 loop spans 15 amino acids.

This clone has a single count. The CDR3 DNA reads as TGTGCCAGCAGCTCTAAACTAGCGGGGGGGTCGGATACGCAGTATTTT. This encodes CASSSKLAGGSDTQYF. The chain is built from TRBV7-3 and TRBJ2-3; 13 bases line up with TRBD2. Per the germline V gene, CDR1 is SGHTA and CDR2 is FQGTGA. The ends lost 4 bases at V and 6 bases at J; junction bases unmatched: 7. The CDR3 extends over 16 amino acids. The whole variable domain, remainder taken from reference TRBV7-3 and TRBJ2-3, is GAGVSQTPSNKVTEKGKYVELRCDPISGHTALYWYRQSLGQGPEFLIYFQGTGAADDSGLPNDRFFAVRPEGSVSTLKIQRTERGDSAVYLCASSSKLAGGSDTQYFGPGTRLTVL.

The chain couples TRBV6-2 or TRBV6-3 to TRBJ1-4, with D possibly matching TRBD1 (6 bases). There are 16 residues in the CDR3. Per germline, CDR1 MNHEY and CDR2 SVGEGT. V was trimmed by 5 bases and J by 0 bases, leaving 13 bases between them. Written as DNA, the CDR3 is TGTGCCAGCAGTAACAGGCAGGGGACAACTAATGAAAAACTGTTTTTT. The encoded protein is CASSNRQGTTNEKLFF.

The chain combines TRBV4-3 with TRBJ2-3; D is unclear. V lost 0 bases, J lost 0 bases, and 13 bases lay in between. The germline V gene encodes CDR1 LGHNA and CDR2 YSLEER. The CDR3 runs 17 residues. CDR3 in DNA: TGCGCCAGCAGCCAAGATCTTGTGGCTAGGAGCACAGATACGCAGTATTTT. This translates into CASSQDLVARSTDTQYF.

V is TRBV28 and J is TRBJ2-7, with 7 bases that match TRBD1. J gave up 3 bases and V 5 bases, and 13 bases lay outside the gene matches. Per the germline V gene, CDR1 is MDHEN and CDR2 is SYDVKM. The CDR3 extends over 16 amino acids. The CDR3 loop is CASSVRDSWGNYEQYF. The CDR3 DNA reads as TGTGCCAGCAGTGTCCGGGACAGCTGGGGTAACTACGAGCAGTACTTC. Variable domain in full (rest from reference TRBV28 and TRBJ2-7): DVKVTQSSRYLVKRTGEKVFLECVQDMDHENMFWYRQDPGLGLRLIYFSYDVKMKEKGDIPEGYSVSREKKERFSLILESASTNQTSMYLCASSVRDSWGNYEQYFGPGTRLTVT.

The CDR3 loop reads CASSQDRIYEQYF. CDR3 bases: TGTGCCAGCAGCCAGGACAGAATCTACGAGCAGTACTTC. J is TRBJ2-7 and V is TRBV11-2; maybe TRBD1 (6 bases). This CDR3 is built from 13 residues. The V end was cut by 5 bases, the J end by 3 bases, with 11 bases between. The germline CDR1 and CDR2 sequences are SGHAT and FQNNGV.

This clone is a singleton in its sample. CDR3 nucleotides: TGTGCCAGCAGCTTAGGGGGACAGGGTGTAGCGGGAGTGCGGAATGAGCAGTTCTTC. It yields the protein CASSLGGQGVAGVRNEQFF. The chain has TRBV7-9 and TRBJ2-1, with D possibly called TRBD1 or TRBD2 (9 bases each). The CDR3 runs 19 residues. In germline, CDR1 is SEHNR, CDR2 FQNEAQ (reference sequence). V was shortened by 1 base and J by 7 bases, with 26 bases between the two germline ends.

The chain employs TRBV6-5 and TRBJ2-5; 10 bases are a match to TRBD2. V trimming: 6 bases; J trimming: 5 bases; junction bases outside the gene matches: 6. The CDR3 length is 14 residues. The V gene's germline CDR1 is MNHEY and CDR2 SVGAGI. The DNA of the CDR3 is TGTGCCAGCAGCCTAGCGGGAGAGGGGGAGACCCAGTACTTC. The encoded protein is CASSLAGEGETQYF.

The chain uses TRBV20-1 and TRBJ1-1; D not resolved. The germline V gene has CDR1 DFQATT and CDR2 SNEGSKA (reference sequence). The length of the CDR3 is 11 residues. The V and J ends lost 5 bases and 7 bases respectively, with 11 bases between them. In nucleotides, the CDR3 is TGCAGTGCTCTTCGTACAGATGAAGCTTTCTTT. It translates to CSALRTDEAFF.

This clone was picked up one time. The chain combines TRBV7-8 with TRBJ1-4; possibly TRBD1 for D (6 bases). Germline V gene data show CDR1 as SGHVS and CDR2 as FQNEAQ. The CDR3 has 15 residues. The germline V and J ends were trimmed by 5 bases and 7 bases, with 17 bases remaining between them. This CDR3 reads CASSRRDTKTEKLFF. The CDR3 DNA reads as TGTGCCAGCAGCCGGAGGGACACCAAGACTGAAAAACTGTTTTTT.

For the CDR3, the DNA is TGTGCCAGCAGTTCCACTAGCCGAGACTCCTACGAGCAGTACTTC. The encoded protein is CASSSTSRDSYEQYF. The chain combines TRBV6-5 with TRBJ2-7; maybe TRBD2 (6 bases). There are 15 residues in the CDR3. Germline values: CDR1 MNHEY, CDR2 SVGAGI. Trimming shortened V by 4 bases and J by 0 bases, and 13 bases separated the two germline ends.

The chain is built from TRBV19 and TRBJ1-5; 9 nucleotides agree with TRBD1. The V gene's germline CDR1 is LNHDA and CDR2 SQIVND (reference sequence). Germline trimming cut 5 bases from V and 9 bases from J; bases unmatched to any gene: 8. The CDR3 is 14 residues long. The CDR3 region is CASSPTGGTGPQHF. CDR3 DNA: TGTGCCAGTAGTCCGACAGGGGGTACCGGGCCCCAGCATTTT.

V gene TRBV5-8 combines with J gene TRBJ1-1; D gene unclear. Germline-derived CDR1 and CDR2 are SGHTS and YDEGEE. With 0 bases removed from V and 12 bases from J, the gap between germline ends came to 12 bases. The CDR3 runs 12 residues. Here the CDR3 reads CASSLGLQRTFF. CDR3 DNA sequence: TGTGCCAGCAGCTTGGGACTACAGAGGACTTTCTTT.

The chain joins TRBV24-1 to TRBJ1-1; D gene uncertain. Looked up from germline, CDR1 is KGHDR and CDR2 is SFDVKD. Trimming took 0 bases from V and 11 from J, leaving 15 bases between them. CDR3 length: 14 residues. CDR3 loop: CATSDLHHSLGAFF. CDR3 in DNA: TGTGCCACCAGTGATTTGCATCACAGCTTAGGCGCTTTCTTT.